This TCR beta chain was captured in a study of blood T cell repertoires in COVID-19. Profiled with immunoSEQ multiplex PCR; TCRdb holds only in-frame clones, not every one. The sample shows some 120,000 clones, around four fifths of them seen only once. The CDR3 is made up of 15 amino acids. Looked up from germline, CDR1 is LGHNA and CDR2 is YSLEER. V was trimmed by 3 bases and J by 7 bases, leaving 15 bases between them. The source material was peripheral blood. The chain links TRBV4-3 to TRBJ1-4; a possible D gene is TRBD1 (6 bases). The receptor was isolated from a human donor in a cohort sampled during active COVID-19. CDR3 bases: TGCGCCAGCAGCCATGCAGGGGAAGGTGGTGAAAAACTGTTTTTT. Its translation: CASSHAGEGGEKLFF.